The 3 T cell receptor beta chains in this list originate from one sample, sequenced in a study of tumor-infiltrating lymphocytes in primary liver carcinoma. The study co-extracted DNA and RNA from around 20-30 mg of unsorted bulk tissue. A primer in the constant region served to generate TCR beta cDNA from roughly 520 ng of total RNA. Three nested multiplex PCR rounds, a slightly modified ARM-PCR method, built the TCR beta libraries. PCR rounds one and two used TRBV1-TRBV30 forward primers with a C-beta reverse primer for 10 cycles each. MiXCR was run by TCRdb on the multiplex PCR reads, yielding one entry per CDR3 protein. The sample holds roughly 49,000 distinct CDR3 sequences, over 75% seen once. Sample: liver tumor tissue from sampling region 5. Subset reported: tumor region T5, tumor centre. All receptors derive from a middle-aged man with primary liver carcinoma and hepatitis B virus infection.

Points on this clonotype: The conserved final phenylalanine or tryptophan is absent from the CDR3, which likely points to a read error. V usage is TRBV11-2 and J usage is TRBJ1-6; TRBD1 matches at 9 bases. This CDR3 region has 14 residues. Germline V gene sequence: CDR1 SGHAT, CDR2 FQNNGV. CDR3 protein: CTSNLHRGLSPLHI. CDR3 sequence (DNA): TGTACCAGCAACTTACACAGGGGGCTTTCACCCCTCCACATT.

This clonotype was counted only a few times. The V gene is TRBV12-3 or TRBV12-4, the J gene TRBJ1-2, with TRBD1 identical over 8 bases. The CDR3 totals 15 residues. The ends lost 8 bases at V and 3 bases at J; junction bases unmatched: 11. CDR3 DNA sequence: TGTGCCAGCGGCCCGCGACAGGGGCCCTACTATGGCTACACCTTC. This translates into CASGPRQGPYYGYTF.

Remarks on this clonotype: This likely comes from a read error, as the CDR3 has no conserved phenylalanine or tryptophan at its end. It is unclear where the CDR3 begins or ends on the DNA, so no DNA is shown, and the CDR3 is as TCRdb lists it. The chain has TRBV11-2 and TRBJ2-1; TRBD1, as called in the table, went unchecked against the DNA. The germline V gene has CDR1 SGHAT and CDR2 FQNNGV. The CDR3 is 17 residues long, counting both termini. Here the CDR3 reads CVSSLDRGGRFYNEQIY.